These T cell receptor beta chains were read from a single sample in a study of CD4+ T cells in melanoma. Method: immunoSEQ multiplex PCR; TCRdb's copy keeps in-frame clones and lacks some. The sample has about 13,000 clones, approximately 71% seen once; the top ten hold 18%. Sequencing was carried out using cells from a culture (not recorded whether cultured in vitro). Every receptor here comes from a human donor with melanoma. The CDR3 runs from the conserved cysteine through the conserved F or W. D genes are given only for firm matches. The size field is filled for only some rows; it gives once, few, many or a size class.

j_gene: TRBJ2-2
d_gene: .
abundance: .
v_gene: TRBV7-2
CDR3aa: CASSFGLINTGELFF
CDR3nt: TGTGCCAGCAGCTTCGGGCTGATTAACACCGGGGAGCTGTTTTTT

j_gene: TRBJ2-5
d_gene: TRBD1
abundance: .
v_gene: TRBV5-1
CDR3aa: CASSFGTAQETQYF
CDR3nt: TGCGCCAGCAGCTTTGGGACAGCACAAGAGACCCAGTACTTC

j_gene: TRBJ2-7
d_gene: .
abundance: few
v_gene: TRBV6-5
CDR3aa: CASRPGGTSSYEQYF
CDR3nt: TGTGCCAGCAGGCCGGGCGGGACCTCCTCCTACGAGCAGTACTTC

j_gene: TRBJ2-1
d_gene: TRBD1
abundance: .
v_gene: TRBV4-1
CDR3aa: CASSRVGTGSNEQFF
CDR3nt: TGCGCCAGCAGCCGGGTTGGGACAGGGTCCAATGAGCAGTTCTTC

j_gene: TRBJ1-2
d_gene: .
abundance: few
v_gene: TRBV7-9
CDR3aa: CASSLVRVGGYTF
CDR3nt: TGTGCCAGCAGCTTAGTAAGGGTCGGGGGCTACACCTTC

j_gene: TRBJ1-1
d_gene: .
abundance: few
v_gene: TRBV19
CDR3aa: CASSTEVATEAFF
CDR3nt: TGTGCCAGTAGTACCGAGGTGGCCACTGAAGCTTTCTTT

j_gene: TRBJ2-3
d_gene: .
abundance: .
v_gene: TRBV2
CDR3aa: CASSAVTDTQYF
CDR3nt: TGTGCCAGCAGTGCCGTAACAGATACGCAGTATTTT

j_gene: TRBJ1-2
d_gene: .
abundance: few
v_gene: TRBV11-2
CDR3aa: CASSLTQGLGTF
CDR3nt: TGTGCCAGCAGCTTAACTCAGGGGCTCGGCACCTTC

j_gene: TRBJ2-6
d_gene: .
abundance: .
v_gene: TRBV18
CDR3aa: CASSPTAGANVLTF
CDR3nt: TGTGCCAGCTCACCGACAGCTGGGGCCAACGTCCTGACTTTC

j_gene: TRBJ2-2
d_gene: TRBD2
abundance: .
v_gene: TRBV19
CDR3aa: CASSITLAGDVGELFF
CDR3nt: TGTGCCAGTAGTATCACGCTAGCGGGGGATGTCGGGGAGCTGTTTTTT

j_gene: TRBJ1-5
d_gene: .
abundance: .
v_gene: TRBV27
CDR3aa: CASSPPISWGQPQHF
CDR3nt: TGTGCCAGCAGTCCCCCTATAAGCTGGGGTCAGCCCCAGCATTTT

j_gene: TRBJ1-5
d_gene: TRBD1
abundance: .
v_gene: TRBV6-1
CDR3aa: CASSEKGQGSNQPQHF
CDR3nt: TGTGCCAGCAGTGAAAAAGGACAGGGGAGCAATCAGCCCCAGCATTTT

j_gene: TRBJ2-6
d_gene: .
abundance: .
v_gene: TRBV4-1
CDR3aa: CASSPPWSGANVLTF
CDR3nt: TGCGCCAGCAGCCCCCCGTGGTCTGGGGCCAACGTCCTGACTTTC

j_gene: TRBJ2-7
d_gene: .
abundance: .
v_gene: TRBV5-1
CDR3aa: CASSRWRVPDLYEQYF
CDR3nt: TGCGCCAGCAGCCGGTGGCGGGTTCCCGATCTCTACGAGCAGTACTTC

j_gene: TRBJ2-7
d_gene: .
abundance: .
v_gene: TRBV2
CDR3aa: CASSERGLYF
CDR3nt: TGTGCCAGCAGTGAGCGGGGGCTGTACTTC

j_gene: TRBJ1-5
d_gene: .
abundance: .
v_gene: TRBV2
CDR3aa: CASTADRFNQPQHF
CDR3nt: TGTGCCAGCACGGCGGACCGGTTCAATCAGCCCCAGCATTTT

j_gene: TRBJ1-2
d_gene: TRBD1
abundance: .
v_gene: TRBV15
CDR3aa: CATRRGLNYGYTF
CDR3nt: TGTGCCACCCGTAGGGGGCTTAACTATGGCTACACCTTC

j_gene: TRBJ1-1
d_gene: .
abundance: .
v_gene: TRBV27
CDR3aa: CASSFSSGDTEAFF
CDR3nt: TGTGCCAGCAGTTTTTCGTCAGGGGACACTGAAGCTTTCTTT

j_gene: TRBJ2-3
d_gene: TRBD2
abundance: .
v_gene: TRBV19
CDR3aa: CASNTWGGGDTQYF
CDR3nt: TGTGCCAGTAATACGTGGGGGGGTGGGGATACGCAGTATTTT

j_gene: TRBJ2-5
d_gene: .
abundance: .
v_gene: TRBV7-6
CDR3aa: CASSLSAAEETQYF
CDR3nt: TGTGCCAGCAGCTTATCAGCGGCCGAAGAGACCCAGTACTTC

j_gene: TRBJ1-1
d_gene: .
abundance: .
v_gene: TRBV4-2
CDR3aa: CASSQDDNRDGMNTEAFF
CDR3nt: TGTGCCAGCAGCCAAGACGATAATCGGGACGGGATGAACACTGAAGCTTTCTTT

j_gene: TRBJ2-1
d_gene: .
abundance: .
v_gene: TRBV6-6
CDR3aa: CASSYAISGYNEQFF
CDR3nt: TGTGCCAGCAGTTACGCTATTTCGGGCTACAATGAGCAGTTCTTC

j_gene: TRBJ1-4
d_gene: .
abundance: once
v_gene: TRBV7-6
CDR3aa: CASSLGPRRAEPNEKLFF
CDR3nt: TGTGCCAGCAGCTTAGGCCCAAGGCGCGCGGAGCCTAATGAAAAACTGTTTTTT

j_gene: TRBJ1-5
d_gene: TRBD1
abundance: .
v_gene: TRBV2
CDR3aa: CASSPGQGEQPQHF
CDR3nt: TGTGCCAGCAGCCCCGGACAGGGTGAACAGCCCCAGCATTTT

j_gene: TRBJ1-1
d_gene: .
abundance: .
v_gene: TRBV2
CDR3aa: CASRILGDWNTEAFF
CDR3nt: TGTGCCAGCAGAATCTTGGGGGATTGGAACACTGAAGCTTTCTTT

j_gene: TRBJ1-2
d_gene: .
abundance: .
v_gene: TRBV9
CDR3aa: CASSVNPELGNGYTF
CDR3nt: TGTGCCAGCAGCGTAAACCCCGAATTGGGGAATGGCTACACCTTC

j_gene: TRBJ1-1
d_gene: .
abundance: few
v_gene: TRBV6-1
CDR3aa: CASSADTNTEAFF
CDR3nt: TGTGCCAGCAGTGCCGACACGAACACTGAAGCTTTCTTT

j_gene: TRBJ2-3
d_gene: .
abundance: once
v_gene: TRBV19
CDR3aa: CASRGTQADTQYF
CDR3nt: TGTGCCAGTAGAGGGACACAGGCAGATACGCAGTATTTT

j_gene: TRBJ2-7
d_gene: .
abundance: medium-sized
v_gene: TRBV5-1
CDR3aa: CASSRQQAYEQYF
CDR3nt: TGCGCCAGCAGCCGTCAACAGGCCTACGAGCAGTACTTC

j_gene: TRBJ2-7
d_gene: .
abundance: .
v_gene: TRBV27
CDR3aa: CASSFRGGQGYEQYF
CDR3nt: TGTGCCAGCAGTTTTAGAGGGGGTCAGGGGTACGAGCAGTACTTC

j_gene: TRBJ2-2
d_gene: .
abundance: .
v_gene: TRBV7-3
CDR3aa: CASSLLPTLNTGELFF
CDR3nt: TGTGCCAGCAGCTTACTTCCGACACTGAACACCGGGGAGCTGTTTTTT

j_gene: TRBJ2-1
d_gene: TRBD1
abundance: few
v_gene: TRBV5-4
CDR3aa: CASSPTTGRLDEQFF
CDR3nt: TGTGCCAGCAGCCCAACGACAGGGCGGCTTGATGAGCAGTTCTTC

j_gene: TRBJ2-7
d_gene: .
abundance: .
v_gene: TRBV12-5
CDR3aa: CASGLVLTGTGGEQYF
CDR3nt: TGTGCTAGTGGTTTGGTCCTCACAGGGACGGGAGGCGAGCAGTACTTC

j_gene: TRBJ2-1
d_gene: .
abundance: .
v_gene: TRBV5-1
CDR3aa: CASSYQVNDEQFF
CDR3nt: TGCGCCAGCAGCTATCAGGTCAACGATGAGCAGTTCTTC

j_gene: TRBJ2-5
d_gene: TRBD1
abundance: .
v_gene: TRBV19
CDR3aa: CASSDRDRGQETQYF
CDR3nt: TGTGCCAGTAGTGACCGGGACAGGGGCCAAGAGACCCAGTACTTC

j_gene: TRBJ2-7
d_gene: .
abundance: .
v_gene: TRBV18
CDR3aa: CASSPRENYEQYF
CDR3nt: TGTGCCAGCTCACCCAGGGAAAACTACGAGCAGTACTTC

j_gene: TRBJ2-1
d_gene: TRBD2
abundance: .
v_gene: TRBV7-2
CDR3aa: CASRITSGDPNEQFF
CDR3nt: TGTGCCAGCAGGATAACTAGCGGGGACCCCAATGAGCAGTTCTTC

j_gene: TRBJ1-2
d_gene: TRBD1
abundance: few
v_gene: TRBV7-8
CDR3aa: CASSLGETGTHTF
CDR3nt: TGTGCCAGCAGCTTAGGCGAGACAGGGACCCACACCTTC

j_gene: TRBJ1-2
d_gene: TRBD1
abundance: .
v_gene: TRBV5-1
CDR3aa: CASSSPGTGFYLGYGYTF
CDR3nt: TGCGCCAGCAGCTCCCCGGGGACAGGGTTTTATCTCGGCTATGGCTACACCTTC

j_gene: TRBJ2-1
d_gene: TRBD2
abundance: .
v_gene: TRBV11-2
CDR3aa: CASSLAGGYNEQFF
CDR3nt: TGTGCCAGCAGCTTAGCCGGGGGGTACAATGAGCAGTTCTTC

j_gene: TRBJ1-2
d_gene: .
abundance: .
v_gene: TRBV4-1
CDR3aa: CASSQDKSGRKSSYTF
CDR3nt: TGCGCCAGCAGCCAAGATAAATCCGGACGGAAAAGCAGCTACACCTTC

j_gene: TRBJ2-3
d_gene: TRBD2
abundance: .
v_gene: TRBV4-1
CDR3aa: CASSQEATSGGGDTQYF
CDR3nt: TGCGCCAGCAGCCAAGAAGCGACTAGCGGGGGGGGAGATACGCAGTATTTT

j_gene: TRBJ1-2
d_gene: .
abundance: .
v_gene: TRBV7-9
CDR3aa: CASSLPDNYGYTF
CDR3nt: TGTGCCAGCAGCTTACCCGATAACTATGGCTACACCTTC

j_gene: TRBJ1-6
d_gene: TRBD1
abundance: .
v_gene: TRBV5-1
CDR3aa: CASSAKPGDRGNSPLHF
CDR3nt: TGCGCCAGCAGCGCTAAACCCGGGGACAGGGGGAATTCACCCCTCCACTTT

j_gene: TRBJ2-1
d_gene: .
abundance: .
v_gene: TRBV5-1
CDR3aa: CASSLPSRGGGPRFNEQFF
CDR3nt: TGCGCCAGCAGCTTGCCCTCCCGGGGTGGGGGTCCGAGGTTCAATGAGCAGTTCTTC

j_gene: TRBJ2-3
d_gene: .
abundance: .
v_gene: TRBV7-3
CDR3aa: CASSLTSGTDTQYF
CDR3nt: TGTGCCAGCAGCTTAACTAGCGGCACAGATACGCAGTATTTT

j_gene: TRBJ1-3
d_gene: .
abundance: .
v_gene: TRBV11-1
CDR3aa: CASSLSISSGNTIYF
CDR3nt: TGTGCCAGCAGCTTATCCATCTCCTCTGGAAACACCATATATTTT

j_gene: TRBJ2-1
d_gene: .
abundance: medium-sized
v_gene: TRBV5-1
CDR3aa: CASSLAGGGANEQFF
CDR3nt: TGCGCCAGCAGCTTGGCCGGAGGGGGGGCGAATGAGCAGTTCTTC

j_gene: TRBJ1-1
d_gene: .
abundance: .
v_gene: TRBV11-2
CDR3aa: CASSFSASAIAFF
CDR3nt: TGTGCCAGCAGCTTTAGTGCTTCTGCCATAGCTTTCTTT

j_gene: TRBJ2-2
d_gene: TRBD1
abundance: few
v_gene: TRBV7-9
CDR3aa: CASSHRGHNTGELFF
CDR3nt: TGTGCCAGCAGCCACAGGGGTCACAACACCGGGGAGCTGTTTTTT

j_gene: TRBJ2-1
d_gene: TRBD2
abundance: .
v_gene: TRBV15
CDR3aa: CATSRGSGGISSYNEQFF
CDR3nt: TGTGCCACCAGCAGAGGTAGCGGGGGGATTAGCTCCTACAATGAGCAGTTCTTC

j_gene: TRBJ2-3
d_gene: .
abundance: .
v_gene: TRBV7-3
CDR3aa: CASSLDGADTQYF
CDR3nt: TGTGCCAGCAGCTTAGACGGGGCGGATACGCAGTATTTT

j_gene: TRBJ2-3
d_gene: .
abundance: few
v_gene: TRBV4-1
CDR3aa: CASSQGYGDTDTQYF
CDR3nt: TGCGCCAGCAGCCAAGGATACGGGGACACAGATACGCAGTATTTT

j_gene: TRBJ1-5
d_gene: TRBD1
abundance: .
v_gene: TRBV7-2
CDR3aa: CASSSGQAIGQPQHF
CDR3nt: TGTGCCAGCAGCTCGGGACAGGCCATCGGTCAGCCCCAGCATTTT

j_gene: TRBJ1-6
d_gene: .
abundance: .
v_gene: TRBV27
CDR3aa: CASSLRENNSPLHF
CDR3nt: TGTGCCAGCAGCCTAAGAGAAAATAATTCACCCCTCCACTTT

j_gene: TRBJ2-3
d_gene: .
abundance: few
v_gene: TRBV7-9
CDR3aa: CASSSLGGPDTQYF
CDR3nt: TGTGCCAGCAGCTCCCTTGGGGGCCCAGATACGCAGTATTTT

j_gene: TRBJ1-1
d_gene: TRBD1
abundance: .
v_gene: TRBV2
CDR3aa: CASSAQGANTEAFF
CDR3nt: TGTGCCAGCAGCGCACAGGGGGCGAACACTGAAGCTTTCTTT

j_gene: TRBJ1-5
d_gene: .
abundance: .
v_gene: TRBV7-8
CDR3aa: CASSSGQTYSNQPQHF
CDR3nt: TGTGCCAGCAGCTCCGGACAGACCTATAGCAATCAGCCCCAGCATTTT

j_gene: TRBJ1-3
d_gene: .
abundance: few
v_gene: TRBV5-4
CDR3aa: CASSLAGGWSGNTIYF
CDR3nt: TGTGCCAGCAGCTTGGCCGGGGGCTGGTCCGGAAACACCATATATTTT

j_gene: TRBJ1-6
d_gene: .
abundance: .
v_gene: TRBV6-1
CDR3aa: CASSAGPYNSPLHF
CDR3nt: TGTGCCAGTTCCGCTGGGCCCTATAATTCACCCCTCCACTTT